These 5 T cell receptor beta chains share one sample of origin, sequenced in a study of OX40 agonist ivuxolimab in advanced cancers. The library was prepared using the immunoSEQ multiplex PCR assay. In TCRdb, the immuneACCESS table is reduced to in-frame sequences with V and J assigned. These tables do not hold every clone; where another copy was compared, an unresolved V gene accounts for under half, and the others remain unexplained. The sample table records over 40,000 clones; 75% to 90% of these occur just once. 5% to 5.5% of the sample is in the top ten clones. The sequences come from CD4+ or CD8+ T cells sorted from blood, collected in a trial of the OX40 agonist ivuxolimab. The receptors come from an adult with an advanced solid tumor such as melanoma, head and neck, liver or kidney cancer.

The rearrangement uses TRBV9 and TRBJ1-6; D unclear. V gave up 0 bases and J gave up 6 bases, with 4 bases separating them. The CDR3 runs 13 residues. Germline V gives CDR1 SGDLS, CDR2 YYNGEE. The CDR3 region has the DNA TGTGCCAGCAGCGTAGACAGTAATTCACCCCTCCACTTT. Its protein product is CASSVDSNSPLHF.

The J gene is TRBJ1-5, the V gene TRBV19; 8 nucleotides line up with TRBD1. Germline V gene data show CDR1 as LNHDA and CDR2 as SQIVND (reference sequence). This CDR3 has 13 amino acids. The V gene end was trimmed by 5 bases and the J gene end by 4 bases; junction bases not matched to a gene: 1. In DNA form, the CDR3 reads TGTGCCAGTAGTCACAGGGGGAATCAGCCCCAGCATTTT. The encoded protein is CASSHRGNQPQHF.

This clone was recorded only once. The chain is built from TRBV19 and TRBJ1-6; possibly TRBD1 for D (5 bases). This CDR3 has 13 residues. From germline, CDR1 is LNHDA and CDR2 SQIVND (reference sequence). The germline V and J ends were trimmed by 7 bases and 7 bases, with 11 bases remaining between them. CDR3 in DNA: TGTGCCAGTAACCGGGGGACCAATTCACCCCTCCACTTT. It encodes CASNRGTNSPLHF.

The V call is TRBV18, the J call TRBJ2-1; no definite D call. Deletions cut 2 bases from V and 1 base from J, with 6 bases between. The germline CDR1 and CDR2 sequences are KGHSH and LQKENI. The CDR3 is 14 residues long. The CDR3 region is CASSPGESYNEQFF. For the CDR3, the DNA is TGTGCCAGCTCACCAGGGGAATCCTACAATGAGCAGTTCTTC.

The CDR3 DNA reads as TGTGCCAGCAGGAACAGGGGGCGAACTGAAGCTTTCTTT. Its translation is CASRNRGRTEAFF. The V gene is TRBV28, the J gene TRBJ1-1, with 9 bases fitting TRBD1. Losses at the gene ends were 6 bases for V and 5 bases for J; bases not matched to a gene: 4. CDR3 length: 13 amino acids. Per the germline V gene, CDR1 is MDHEN and CDR2 is SYDVKM.